Ten or more counts support the clone carrying this TCR beta chain. Its antigen is not known. This entry belongs to a study of T cells in Graves' hyperthyroidism and ophthalmopathy. The overall study: Upon initial diagnosis and before any treatment, peripheral blood was collected. Notes on the study in general: Ophthalmopathy, which appeared later, was predicted by the model a median about 5.9 months before onset.

V gave up 8 bases and J gave up 3 bases; unmatched junction bases: 5. CDR3 length: 14 amino acids. CDR1 is SNHLY, CDR2 FYNNEI, per germline. Amplification of TCR beta CDR3 regions was performed using RNA transcripts as template. In the first-round RT-PCR of the TCR CDR3, the HTBI primer set was used. One entry per CDR3 protein results from TCRdb running MiXCR on the multiplex PCR reads. The sample includes about 770,000 distinct CDR3 sequences, around 20% of them seen just once. The chain links TRBV2 to TRBJ1-4; 8 nucleotides line up with TRBD1. This TCR derives from a woman between 50 and 59 years old with Graves' hyperthyroidism that later progressed to Graves' ophthalmopathy. The source material was blood. The CDR3 DNA sequence: TGTGCCAGCCGGACAGGGTACGCTAATGAAAAACTGTTTTTT. As protein: CASRTGYANEKLFF. Combining the CDR3 with reference TRBV2 and TRBJ1-4 gives the whole variable domain EPEVTQTPSHQVTQMGQEVILRCVPISNHLYFYWYRQILGQKVEFLVSFYNNEISEKSEIFDDQFSVERPDGSNFTLKIRSTKLEDSAMYFCASRTGYANEKLFFGSGTQLSVL.